The 23 T cell receptor beta chains below come from one sample, sequenced in a study of cytomegalovirus exposure and HLA in healthy donors. 13 Jbeta primers and 60 Vbeta primers were used for the PCR. The protocol was immunoSEQ multiplex PCR, while the TCRdb copy is restricted to in-frame clones and leaves out a portion. The repertoire has 99,000 or so clones, roughly 80% of them found once; the top ten carry 6% to 8%. Input material: PBMCs. The receptors were sampled from a man aged 30 to 39 in good health and CMV-seropositive.

This clone came up a few times. V usage is TRBV7-2 and J usage is TRBJ2-3; 13 bases map to TRBD2. The germline V gene encodes CDR1 SGHTA and CDR2 FQGNSA. V lost 3 bases and J lost 7; bases outside the gene matches: 4. The CDR3 sequence is 15 residues long. Written as DNA, the CDR3 is TGTGCCAGCAGCTTTACTAGCGGGGGGGCATATACGCAGTATTTT. Encoded protein: CASSFTSGGAYTQYF.

The J gene is TRBJ2-7, the V gene TRBV18; 7 positions agree with TRBD2. After removal of 5 bases from V and 0 bases from J, the junction contained 4 bases not matched to a gene. CDR3 length: 14 amino acids. Germline-derived CDR1 and CDR2 are KGHSH and LQKENI. This CDR3 is CASSVAGYSYEQYF. The CDR3 region has the DNA TGTGCCAGCTCAGTAGCGGGTTACTCCTACGAGCAGTACTTC.

This sequence joins TRBV4-2 and TRBJ2-7, with 9 bases matching TRBD1. The junction had 9 bases not matched to a gene; V was cut back by 0 bases and J by 0 bases. The CDR3 sequence is 18 residues long. Germline-derived CDR1 and CDR2 are LGHNA and YNFKEQ. The CDR3 reads CASSQELGTGKSSYEQYF. Here the CDR3 DNA reads TGTGCCAGCAGCCAAGAGCTAGGGACAGGGAAGAGCTCCTACGAGCAGTACTTC.

The genes are TRBV7-9 and TRBJ2-3; 9 bases fit TRBD2. The V and J ends lost 5 bases and 2 bases, in that order; junction bases with no gene match: 8. The CDR3 sequence is 16 residues long. In germline, CDR1 is SEHNR, CDR2 FQNEAQ (reference sequence). In nucleotides, the CDR3 is TGTGCCAGCAGCCCAGGGACTAGCAGAGACACAGATACGCAGTATTTT. Amino acid sequence: CASSPGTSRDTDTQYF.

This clone was seen only once. The V gene is TRBV30, the J gene TRBJ2-7, with 9 bases lining up with TRBD1. V was pared by 5 bases and J by 9 bases, with 11 bases of the junction left unmatched. Looked up from germline, CDR1 is GTSNPN and CDR2 is SVGIG (reference sequence). The CDR3 consists of 13 residues. The DNA of the CDR3 is TGTGCCTGGGCAGGGACAGGGCGAGAGGTGCAGTACTTC. Translation: CAWAGTGREVQYF.

As for this clone: The same CDR3 arises from other DNA sequences in this sample as well. The V gene is TRBV30, the J gene TRBJ2-3, with a weak D call TRBD2 (7 bases). Trimming shortened V by 0 bases and J by 4 bases, and 11 bases separated the two germline ends. Per germline, CDR1 GTSNPN and CDR2 SVGIG (reference sequence). This CDR3 is built from 14 residues. For the CDR3, the DNA is TGTGCCTGGAGTGTAGGGGGGGCGGCAGATACGCAGTATTTT. Amino acids: CAWSVGGAADTQYF.

V is TRBV5-6 and J is TRBJ2-2; no clear D. The CDR3 has 13 residues. The V and J ends lost 5 bases and 5 bases respectively, with 10 bases between them. From germline, CDR1 is SGHDT and CDR2 YYEEEE. This CDR3 reads CASRGRRTGELFF. CDR3 DNA: TGTGCCAGCAGGGGCCGAAGGACCGGGGAGCTGTTTTTT. Drawing the rest from reference TRBV5-6 and TRBJ2-2, the complete variable domain is DAGVTQSPTHLIKTRGQQVTLRCSPKSGHDTVSWYQQALGQGPQFIFQYYEEEERQRGNFPDRFSGHQFPNYSSELNVNALLLGDSALYLCASRGRRTGELFFGEGSRLTVL.

The gene calls are TRBV5-1 and TRBJ1-3; D not resolved. The CDR3 covers 17 residues. Germline V gene data show CDR1 as SGHRS and CDR2 as YFSETQ. V lost 0 bases, J lost 0 bases, and 13 bases lay in between. CDR3 region: CASSLATGVGSGNTIYF. In DNA form, the CDR3 reads TGCGCCAGCAGCTTGGCCACGGGAGTTGGCTCTGGAAACACCATATATTTT.

The CDR3 DNA sequence: TGTGCCACCAGCTACCAGGGAACTGAAGCTTTCTTT. Protein: CATSYQGTEAFF. The chain couples TRBV15 to TRBJ1-1, with a possible D match to TRBD1 (5 bases). Trimming cost V 5 bases and J 5 bases, with 9 bases left between them. The CDR3 is 12 residues long. Germline V lookup: CDR1 LNHNV, CDR2 YYDKDF (reference sequence).

The chain employs TRBV7-2 and TRBJ2-7; a weak D match, TRBD1 (5 bases). CDR1 and CDR2 from the germline V gene are SGHTA and FQGNSA. Trimming stripped 1 base from V and 1 base from J, with 11 bases between. The CDR3 is 15 residues long. CDR3 residues: CASSLVDKPSYEQYF. The DNA of the CDR3 is TGTGCCAGCAGCTTAGTGGACAAGCCTTCCTACGAGCAGTACTTC.

The chain has TRBV19 and TRBJ1-6; D gene unclear. Per germline, CDR1 LNHDA and CDR2 SQIVND (reference sequence). CDR3 length: 12 amino acids. CDR3 protein: CATGAYNSPLHF. CDR3 bases: TGTGCTACGGGAGCCTATAATTCACCCCTCCACTTT.

The chain links TRBV5-4 to TRBJ1-1, with 8 bases lining up with TRBD1. Germline CDR1 reads SGHNT; CDR2 reads YYREEE (reference sequence). The CDR3 consists of 14 residues. J lost 1 base, V lost 2 bases, and 1 base had no gene match. Here the CDR3 reads CASSLTGGNTEAFF. The CDR3 region has the DNA TGTGCCAGCAGCTTAACAGGGGGGAACACTGAAGCTTTCTTT.

The J gene is TRBJ2-1, the V gene TRBV5-4; tentative D call: TRBD2 (6 bases). The CDR3 totals 14 residues. V lost 2 bases and J 2 bases, leaving 8 bases between the germline ends. Germline CDR1 SGHNT, CDR2 YYREEE (reference sequence). CDR3 region: CASSLLAAYNEQFF. The CDR3 region has the DNA TGTGCCAGCAGCTTACTAGCAGCCTACAATGAGCAGTTCTTC. The full variable domain, completed using reference TRBV5-4 and TRBJ2-1, is ETGVTQSPTHLIKTRGQQVTLRCSSQSGHNTVSWYQQALGQGPQFIFQYYREEENGRGNFPPRFSGLQFPNYSSELNVNALELDDSALYLCASSLLAAYNEQFFGPGTRLTVL.

This clone has only a few counts. This sequence joins TRBV5-4 and TRBJ2-2; TRBD2 matches at 9 bases. The CDR3 has 17 amino acids. CDR1 SGHNT and CDR2 YYREEE come from the germline V gene (reference sequence). V shed 4 bases, J shed 4 bases, and the junction held 11 bases outside the gene matches. CDR3 sequence (DNA): TGTGCCAGCAGCCCGGAGCTCTTGCGGGGGGGCACCGGGGAGCTGTTTTTT. This sequence encodes CASSPELLRGGTGELFF.

This clone was recorded a few times. This sequence is one base from a far larger clone and is likely a read error. The rearrangement joins TRBV5-6 to TRBJ1-2; D might be TRBD1 (6 bases). The length of the CDR3 is 12 residues. Trimming pared 3 bases from V and 10 bases from J, leaving 13 bases between. Germline CDR1 and CDR2: SGHDT and YYEEEE. CDR3 residues: CASSWQGTAYTF. The CDR3 nucleotides are TGTGCCAGCAGCTGGCAGGGGACGGCCTACACCTTC.

The CDR3 nucleotides read TGTGCCAGCAGTCTCCGATCAGGGGGCGTGGGTTCCTACGAGCAGTACTTC. Translated, it gives CASSLRSGGVGSYEQYF. V gene TRBV28 combines with J gene TRBJ2-7; 8 bases line up with TRBD1. Per the germline V gene, CDR1 is MDHEN and CDR2 is SYDVKM. The V and J ends lost 5 bases and 1 base, in that order; junction bases with no gene match: 13. CDR3 length: 17 residues.

The rearrangement uses TRBV7-2 and TRBJ2-3, with D maybe TRBD2 (6 bases). The CDR3 contains 17 residues. V was pared by 6 bases and J by 0 bases, with 19 bases between. CDR1 SGHTA and CDR2 FQGNSA come from the germline V gene. The CDR3 nucleotides are TGTGCCAGCAGTTTGTATAGCGGCCTAACTAGCACAGATACGCAGTATTTT. As protein: CASSLYSGLTSTDTQYF.

This rearrangement joins TRBV6-5 to TRBJ1-3; D remains unclear. Germline CDR1 reads MNHEY; CDR2 reads SVGAGI. The length of the CDR3 is 13 residues. Trimming removed 5 bases at V and 8 bases at J, with 13 bases between. CDR3 sequence: CASSTQRVYTIYF. In nucleotides, the CDR3 is TGTGCCAGCAGTACTCAGAGGGTATACACCATATATTTT.

The rearrangement links TRBV6-4 to TRBJ1-5; 8 nucleotides line up with TRBD1. Germline values: CDR1 MRHNA, CDR2 SNTAGT. The V gene end was trimmed by 2 bases and the J gene end by 0 bases; junction bases not matched to a gene: 12. CDR3 length: 19 amino acids. CDR3 nucleotides: TGTGCCAGCAGTGACGGGGCAGGGGGCCGGAATTATAGCAATCAGCCCCAGCATTTT. Its translation is CASSDGAGGRNYSNQPQHF.

V usage is TRBV4-1 and J usage is TRBJ2-1, with 9 bases aligning to TRBD1. V was pared by 6 bases and J by 8 bases, with 11 bases of the junction left unmatched. There are 15 residues in the CDR3. Germline CDR1 MGHRA, CDR2 YSYEKL. CDR3 DNA: TGCGCCAGCAGATTACAGGGGGCGGGGTTCGATGAGCAGTTCTTC. This encodes CASRLQGAGFDEQFF.

The chain joins TRBV2 to TRBJ2-7; D unresolved. Deletions cut 3 bases from V and 3 bases from J, with 6 bases between. The CDR3 has 12 residues. From germline, CDR1 is SNHLY and CDR2 FYNNEI. The CDR3 loop is CASSDRFYEQYF. In DNA, the CDR3 is TGTGCCAGCAGTGACAGGTTCTACGAGCAGTACTTC.

The chain uses TRBV7-2 and TRBJ2-5, with a weak D call TRBD1 (6 bases). In germline, CDR1 is SGHTA, CDR2 FQGNSA. The CDR3 totals 14 residues. Trimming stripped 2 bases from V and 5 bases from J, with 12 bases between. CDR3 protein: CASSLMGAGETQYF. DNA of the CDR3: TGTGCCAGCAGCTTAATGGGGGCTGGGGAGACCCAGTACTTC.

The chain employs TRBV5-1 and TRBJ1-3; D not resolved. The germline gives CDR1 SGHRS, CDR2 YFSETQ. CDR3 size: 14 residues. V was trimmed by 0 bases and J by 3 bases, leaving 7 bases between them. CDR3 amino acids: CASSLESFGNTIYF. Here the CDR3 DNA reads TGCGCCAGCAGCTTGGAATCTTTTGGAAACACCATATATTTT.